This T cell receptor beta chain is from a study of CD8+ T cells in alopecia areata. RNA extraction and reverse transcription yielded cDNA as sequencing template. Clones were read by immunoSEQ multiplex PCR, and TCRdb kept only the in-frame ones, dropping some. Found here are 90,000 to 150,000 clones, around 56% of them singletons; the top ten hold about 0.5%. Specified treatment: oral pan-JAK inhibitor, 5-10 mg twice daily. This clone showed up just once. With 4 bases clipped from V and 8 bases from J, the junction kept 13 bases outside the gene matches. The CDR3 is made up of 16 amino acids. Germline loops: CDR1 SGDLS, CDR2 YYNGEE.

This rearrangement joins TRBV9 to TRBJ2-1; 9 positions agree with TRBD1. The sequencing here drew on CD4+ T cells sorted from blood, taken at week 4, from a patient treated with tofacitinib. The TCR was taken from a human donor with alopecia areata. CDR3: CASSPGRGTGRDEQFF. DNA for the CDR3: TGTGCCAGCAGCCCGGGGAGGGGGACAGGGAGGGATGAGCAGTTCTTC.